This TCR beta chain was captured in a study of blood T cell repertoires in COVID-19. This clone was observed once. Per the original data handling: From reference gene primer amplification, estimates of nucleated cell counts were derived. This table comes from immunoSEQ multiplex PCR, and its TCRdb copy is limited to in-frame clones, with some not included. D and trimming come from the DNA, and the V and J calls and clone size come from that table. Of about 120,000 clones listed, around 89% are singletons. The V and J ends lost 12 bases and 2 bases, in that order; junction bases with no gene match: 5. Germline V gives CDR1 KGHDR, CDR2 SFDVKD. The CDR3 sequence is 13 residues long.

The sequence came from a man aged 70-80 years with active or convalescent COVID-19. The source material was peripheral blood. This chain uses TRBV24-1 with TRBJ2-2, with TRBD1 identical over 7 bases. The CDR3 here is CASGDSNTGELFF. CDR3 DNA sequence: TGTGCCTCCGGGGACAGTAACACCGGGGAGCTGTTTTTT.